Listed below are T cell receptor beta chains from one sample, sequenced in a study of response to subunit inactivated influenza vaccine. MiXCR was run by TCRdb on the RT-PCR reads, yielding one entry per CDR3 protein. The sample consists of 540,000 or so distinct CDR3 sequences, 13% of them appearing once. The sample was PBMCs from blood, taken 45 days after vaccination. The receptors here all came from a man in his fifties or sixties who received an inactivated influenza vaccine. CDR3s include the opening cysteine and the closing phenylalanine or tryptophan. The D gene is left open where the match is weak. Some rows mark clone size as missing; the rest say once, few, many or name a class of expanded clone.

d_call,clone_size,v_call,j_call,cdr3_nt,cdr3_aa
.,many,TRBV20-1,TRBJ2-7,TGCAGTGCTAGAGATTGGGCGAATTACGAGCAGTACTTC,CSARDWANYEQYF
.,few,TRBV5-6,TRBJ2-2,TGTGCCAGCAGCTGGGGCCTAGAAGCCGGGGAGCTGTTTTTT,CASSWGLEAGELFF
TRBD2,.,TRBV10-3,TRBJ2-2,TGTGCCACTTTGGGAGGGGTCGGGGAGCTGTTTTTT,CATLGGVGELFF
TRBD2,few,TRBV5-4,TRBJ2-1,TGTGCCAGCAGCTTAATAGCGGGAGGCGATGATGAGCAGTTCTTC,CASSLIAGGDDEQFF
.,.,TRBV28,TRBJ2-3,TGTGCCAGCAGTTTAATCTCGGACCAGTATTTT,CASSLISDQYF
.,many,TRBV5-6,TRBJ2-1,TGTGCCAGCAGCTTGTGGCGGGGAGACACTTACAATGAGCAGTTCTTC,CASSLWRGDTYNEQFF
.,.,TRBV25-1,TRBJ1-5,TGTGCCAGCAGTGCCGGTTCAGATAATCAGCCCCAGCATTTT,CASSAGSDNQPQHF
.,many,TRBV5-1,TRBJ2-1,TGCGCCAGCAGCGGTTCGGGACCGCAAAATGAGCAGTTCTTC,CASSGSGPQNEQFF
.,many,TRBV12-3/TRBV12-4,TRBJ2-1,TGTGCCAGCAACAATTACAATGAGCAGTTCTTC,CASNNYNEQFF
.,many,TRBV12-3/TRBV12-4,TRBJ2-7,TGTGCCAGCAGTCTATCAGGGCACGAGCAGTACTTC,CASSLSGHEQYF
TRBD2,.,TRBV5-1,TRBJ2-1,TGCGCCAGCAGCTTGGCCCGGGGGGGCGACAATGAGCAGTTCTTC,CASSLARGGDNEQFF
TRBD1,.,TRBV20-1,TRBJ1-5,TGCAGTGCTAGAGAGGGGACAGGTCGGAATCAGCCCCAGCATTTT,CSAREGTGRNQPQHF
.,.,TRBV4-1,TRBJ2-3,TGCGCCAGCAGCTCGCTGGTAGGGAGCACAGATACGCAGTATTTT,CASSSLVGSTDTQYF
TRBD1,many,TRBV6-1,TRBJ2-7,TGTGCCAGCAGTATCGGACAGGGGGCTCGCGAGCAGTACTTC,CASSIGQGAREQYF
.,.,TRBV4-1,TRBJ1-5,TGCGCCAGCAGCCAAGGGCCGACAGCCACAAGCAATCAGCCCCAGCATTTT,CASSQGPTATSNQPQHF
TRBD2,few,TRBV24-1,TRBJ2-1,TGTGCCACCAGTGATTTGGGCGGACTAGCGTGGGATGAGCAGTTCTTC,CATSDLGGLAWDEQFF
.,few,TRBV20-1,TRBJ1-5,TGCAGTGCCCAGACAGCCAATCAGCCCCAGCATTTT,CSAQTANQPQHF
.,few,TRBV6-1,TRBJ1-1,TGTGCCAGCAGTACACTGGGGCCGAGCACTGAAGCTTTCTTT,CASSTLGPSTEAFF
.,few,TRBV11-2,TRBJ2-2,TGTGCCAGCAGTCCCACAGGACTCACCGGGGAGCTGTTTTTT,CASSPTGLTGELFF
TRBD1,.,TRBV19,TRBJ1-5,TGTGCCAGTAGTCCAGGGGGCCTTGGCAATCAGCCCCAGCATTTT,CASSPGGLGNQPQHF
.,.,TRBV20-1,TRBJ2-1,TGCAGTGCTAGAGATGGTGGCGGGATATCGAATGAGCAGTTCTTC,CSARDGGGISNEQFF
.,.,TRBV3-1,TRBJ2-5,TGTGCCAGCAGCCAAGTGCGCTGGACAGTTCAAGAGACCCAGTACTTC,CASSQVRWTVQETQYF
.,.,TRBV7-9,TRBJ1-5,TGTGCCAGCAGCTTAGCTTCCGGTGACCAGCCCCAGCATTTT,CASSLASGDQPQHF
.,many,TRBV10-3,TRBJ2-1,TGTGCCATCAGATTAGCGAGCTCCTACAATGAGCAGTTCTTC,CAIRLASSYNEQFF
.,.,TRBV18,TRBJ2-1,TGTGCCAGCTCACCAGGGGGGTACTACAATGAGCAGTTCTTC,CASSPGGYYNEQFF
TRBD1,.,TRBV24-1,TRBJ2-1,TGTGCCACCAGTGACCCCCGGGACAGGGGGAGCGATGAGCAGTTCTTC,CATSDPRDRGSDEQFF
TRBD2,.,TRBV10-3,TRBJ2-7,TGTGCCATCCTCAGCGGGACTTACGAGCAGTACTTC,CAILSGTYEQYF
.,.,TRBV7-8,TRBJ2-2,TGTGCCAGCAGCTTCCGGGACAAGAACACCGGGGAGCTGTTTTTT,CASSFRDKNTGELFF
.,.,TRBV7-7,TRBJ2-7,TGTGCCAGCAGCCCGGGACCGACACTCTCCTACGAGCAGTACTTC,CASSPGPTLSYEQYF
TRBD1,few,TRBV12-3/TRBV12-4,TRBJ2-7,TGTGCCAGCAGTTTAGAGACAGGGACCGAGCAGTACTTC,CASSLETGTEQYF
.,.,TRBV7-2,TRBJ2-1,TGTGCCAGCAGCTTGTTTGGGGGCACGTACAATGAGCAGTTCTTC,CASSLFGGTYNEQFF
.,few,TRBV12-3/TRBV12-4,TRBJ2-1,TGTGCCAGCAGACCTGGGGTCAATGAGCAGTTCTTC,CASRPGVNEQFF
TRBD2,.,TRBV7-3,TRBJ2-3,TGTGCCAGCAGCAAAACGCGGGGAACTAGCGGGAGAGATACGCAGTATTTT,CASSKTRGTSGRDTQYF
TRBD1,few,TRBV5-1,TRBJ2-6,TGCGCCACAGGGACAGGGGGATCTGGGGCCAACGTCCTGACTTTC,CATGTGGSGANVLTF
.,many,TRBV15,TRBJ2-2,TGTGCCACCAGCGGCAACAAGGCGAACACCGGGGAGCTGTTTTTT,CATSGNKANTGELFF
TRBD2,.,TRBV2,TRBJ2-1,TGTGCCAGCAGTCCTCCCGGGACTAGCGGGAGGAATGAGCAGTTCTTC,CASSPPGTSGRNEQFF
TRBD2,.,TRBV4-2,TRBJ2-1,TGTGCCAGCAGCCAGGAGCGGGAGGGCCTCAATGAGCAGTTCTTC,CASSQEREGLNEQFF
TRBD2,.,TRBV6-2/TRBV6-3,TRBJ2-1,TGTGCCAGCAGTTACGGGGGGCTAGCGGGCTACAATGAGCAGTTCTTC,CASSYGGLAGYNEQFF
TRBD1,few,TRBV29-1,TRBJ2-3,TGCAGCGTAGTGACAGGGAGCACAGATACGCAGTATTTT,CSVVTGSTDTQYF
.,few,TRBV2,TRBJ2-7,TGTGCCAGCAGGGGCTGGGACCTCAGCTCCTACGAGCAGTACTTC,CASRGWDLSSYEQYF